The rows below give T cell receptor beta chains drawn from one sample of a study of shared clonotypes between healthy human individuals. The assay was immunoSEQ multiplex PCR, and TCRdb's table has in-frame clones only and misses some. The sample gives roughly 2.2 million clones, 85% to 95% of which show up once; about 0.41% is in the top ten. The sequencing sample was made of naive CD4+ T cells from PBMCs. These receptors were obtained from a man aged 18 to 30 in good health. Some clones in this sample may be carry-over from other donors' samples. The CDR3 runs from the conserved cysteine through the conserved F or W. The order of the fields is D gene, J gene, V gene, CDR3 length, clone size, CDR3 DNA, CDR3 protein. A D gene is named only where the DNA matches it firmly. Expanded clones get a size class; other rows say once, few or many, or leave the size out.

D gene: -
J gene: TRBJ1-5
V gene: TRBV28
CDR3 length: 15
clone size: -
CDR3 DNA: TGTGCCAGCAGTTGGTTTTTGACGAGCAATCAGCCCCAGCATTTT
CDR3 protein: CASSWFLTSNQPQHF

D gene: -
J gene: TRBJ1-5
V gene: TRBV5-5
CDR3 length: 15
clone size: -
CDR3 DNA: TGTGCCAGCAGCCCGGGGCATAATAGCAATCAGCCCCAGCATTTT
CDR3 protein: CASSPGHNSNQPQHF

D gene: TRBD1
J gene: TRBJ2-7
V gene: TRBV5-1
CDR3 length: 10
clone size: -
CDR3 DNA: TGCGCCAGCCGGACAGGGGACACCTGCTTC
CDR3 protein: CASRTGDTCF

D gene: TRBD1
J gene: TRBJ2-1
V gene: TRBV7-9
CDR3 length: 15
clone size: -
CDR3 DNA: TGTGCCAGCAGCACACGGACAGGGAACTACAATGAGCAGTTCTTC
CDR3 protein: CASSTRTGNYNEQFF

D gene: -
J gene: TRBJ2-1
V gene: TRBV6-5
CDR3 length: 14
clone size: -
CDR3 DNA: TGTGCCAGCAGTTACTCGAACGTCTACAATGAGCAGTTCTTC
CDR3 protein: CASSYSNVYNEQFF

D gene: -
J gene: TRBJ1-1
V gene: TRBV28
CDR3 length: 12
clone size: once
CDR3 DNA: TGTGCCAGCACCCCTCTTGGACGTAATGCTTTCTTT
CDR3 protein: CASTPLGRNAFF

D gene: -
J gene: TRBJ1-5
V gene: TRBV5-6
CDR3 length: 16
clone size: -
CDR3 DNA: TGTGCCAGCAGCTTGAGCAGACTCGATAGCAATCAGCCCCAGCATTTT
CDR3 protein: CASSLSRLDSNQPQHF

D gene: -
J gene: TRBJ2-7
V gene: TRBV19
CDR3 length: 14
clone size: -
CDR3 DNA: TGTGCCAGTAGTATCCTCGGTAACTCCTACGAGCAGTACTTC
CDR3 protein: CASSILGNSYEQYF

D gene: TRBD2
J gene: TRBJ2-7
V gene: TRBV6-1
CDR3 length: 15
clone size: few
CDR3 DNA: TGTGCCAGCATAAGTTCAGCGGGAGATCTCGGGGAGCAGTACTTC
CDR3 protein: CASISSAGDLGEQYF

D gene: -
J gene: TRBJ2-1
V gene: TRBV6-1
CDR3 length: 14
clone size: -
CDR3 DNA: TGTGCCAGCAGTGAAGTGGGACAAAACAATGAGCAGTTCTTC
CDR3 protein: CASSEVGQNNEQFF

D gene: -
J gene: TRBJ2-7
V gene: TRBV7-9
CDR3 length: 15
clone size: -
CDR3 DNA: TGTGCCAGCAGCCTTATCTCCGGGCACTCCTACGAGCAGTACTTC
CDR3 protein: CASSLISGHSYEQYF

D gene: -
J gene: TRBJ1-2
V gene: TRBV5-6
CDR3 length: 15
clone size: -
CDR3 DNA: TGTGCCAGCAGCTTGCCCCCTGACGGGGTCTATGGCTACACCTTC
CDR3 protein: CASSLPPDGVYGYTF

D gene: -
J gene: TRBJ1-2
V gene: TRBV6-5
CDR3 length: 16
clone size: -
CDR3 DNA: TGTGCCAGCAGTTACCCCGATGGGCAGGGGAGGAATGGCTACACCTTC
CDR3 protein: CASSYPDGQGRNGYTF

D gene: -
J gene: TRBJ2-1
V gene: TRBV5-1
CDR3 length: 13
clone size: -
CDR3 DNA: TGCGCCAGCAGCTTGGCCCTGGGCAATGAGCAGTTCTTC
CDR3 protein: CASSLALGNEQFF

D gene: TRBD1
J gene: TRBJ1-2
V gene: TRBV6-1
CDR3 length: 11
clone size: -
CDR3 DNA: TGTGCCAGCAGAACAGGGGCTGGCTACACCTTC
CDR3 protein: CASRTGAGYTF

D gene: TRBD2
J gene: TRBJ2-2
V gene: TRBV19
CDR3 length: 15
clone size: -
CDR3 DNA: TGTGCCAGTAGGGGACCGGGACTAGATTCCGGGGAGCTGTTTTTT
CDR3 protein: CASRGPGLDSGELFF

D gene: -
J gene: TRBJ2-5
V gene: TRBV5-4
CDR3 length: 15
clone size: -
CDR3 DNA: TGTGCCAGCAGCTTGGGACACCCTGGTAGGGAGACCCAGTACTTC
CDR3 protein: CASSLGHPGRETQYF

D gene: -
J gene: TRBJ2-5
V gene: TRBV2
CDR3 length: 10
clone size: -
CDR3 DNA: TGTGCCAGCCGGGAAGAGACCCAGTACTTC
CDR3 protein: CASREETQYF

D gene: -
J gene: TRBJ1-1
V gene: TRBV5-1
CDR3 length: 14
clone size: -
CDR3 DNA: TGCGCCACCTCCTCGGGGGCGGCGAACACTGAAGCTTTCTTT
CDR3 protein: CATSSGAANTEAFF

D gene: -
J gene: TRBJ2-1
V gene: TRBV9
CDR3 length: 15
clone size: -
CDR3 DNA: TGTGCCAGCAGCGTAGGCTCGGCTGCCGACAATGAGCAGTTCTTC
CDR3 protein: CASSVGSAADNEQFF

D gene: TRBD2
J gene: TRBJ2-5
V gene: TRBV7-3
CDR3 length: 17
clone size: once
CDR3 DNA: TGTGCCAGCAGCTTACGTGGGGCGGGAGTGAGGCAAGAGACCCAGTACTTC
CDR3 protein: CASSLRGAGVRQETQYF

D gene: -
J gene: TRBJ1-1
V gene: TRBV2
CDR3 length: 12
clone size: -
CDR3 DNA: TGTGCCAGCAGGAGGGGTAGAACTGAAGCTTTCTTT
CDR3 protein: CASRRGRTEAFF

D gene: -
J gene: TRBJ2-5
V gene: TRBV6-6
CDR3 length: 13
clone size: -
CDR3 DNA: TGTGCCAGCAGACTATTGCCGGGGGAGACCCAGTACTTC
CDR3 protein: CASRLLPGETQYF

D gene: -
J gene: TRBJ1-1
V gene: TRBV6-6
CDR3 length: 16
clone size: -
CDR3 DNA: TGTGCCAGCAGTTACTCGATAGGGGCGACGAACACTGAAGCTTTCTTT
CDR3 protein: CASSYSIGATNTEAFF

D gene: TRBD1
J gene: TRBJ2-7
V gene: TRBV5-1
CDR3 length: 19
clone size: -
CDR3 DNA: TGCGCCAGCAGGCGGACGACAGGGGGCACAATTAGGGCTGGATACGAGCAGTACTTC
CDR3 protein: CASRRTTGGTIRAGYEQYF

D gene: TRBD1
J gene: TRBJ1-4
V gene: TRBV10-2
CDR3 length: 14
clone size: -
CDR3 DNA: TGCGCCAGCAGTGAGGGGACAGGGGGCGAAAAACTGTTTTTT
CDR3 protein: CASSEGTGGEKLFF

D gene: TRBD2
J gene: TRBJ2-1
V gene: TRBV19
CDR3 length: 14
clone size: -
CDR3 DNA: TGTGCCAGTAGTATGACGGGAGGGTACAATGAGCAGTTCTTC
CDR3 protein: CASSMTGGYNEQFF

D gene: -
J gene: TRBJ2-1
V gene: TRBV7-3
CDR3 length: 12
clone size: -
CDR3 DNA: TGTGCCAGCAGCTTGCCAGGGTCTGAGCAGTTCTTC
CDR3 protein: CASSLPGSEQFF

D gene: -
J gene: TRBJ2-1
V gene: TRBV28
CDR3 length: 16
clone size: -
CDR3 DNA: TGTGCCAGCAGTTCCTTTTTAGCGGAATATTACAATGAGCAGTTCTTC
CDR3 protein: CASSSFLAEYYNEQFF

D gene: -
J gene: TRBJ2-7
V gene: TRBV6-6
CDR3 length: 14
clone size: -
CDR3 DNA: TGTGCCAGCAGTGAGGTTAGTGCGGCCTACGAGCAGTACTTC
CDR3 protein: CASSEVSAAYEQYF

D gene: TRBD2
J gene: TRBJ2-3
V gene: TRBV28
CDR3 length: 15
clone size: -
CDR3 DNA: TGTGCCAGCAGTTTAACTAGCGGGAGTATGGATACGCAGTATTTT
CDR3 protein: CASSLTSGSMDTQYF

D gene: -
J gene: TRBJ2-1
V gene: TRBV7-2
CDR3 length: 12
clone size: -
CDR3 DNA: TGTGCCAGCAGCCCAGGGGGGAATGAGCAGTTCTTC
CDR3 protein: CASSPGGNEQFF